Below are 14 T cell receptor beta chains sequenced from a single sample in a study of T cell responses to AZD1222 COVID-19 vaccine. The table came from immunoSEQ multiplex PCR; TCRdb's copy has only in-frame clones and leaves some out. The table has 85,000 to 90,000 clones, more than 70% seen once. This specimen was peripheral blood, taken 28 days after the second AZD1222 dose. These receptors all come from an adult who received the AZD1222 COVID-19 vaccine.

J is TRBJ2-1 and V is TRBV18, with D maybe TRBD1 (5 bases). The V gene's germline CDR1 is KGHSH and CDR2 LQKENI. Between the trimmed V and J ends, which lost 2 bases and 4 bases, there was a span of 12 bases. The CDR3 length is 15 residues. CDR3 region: CASSPGKGVYNEQFF. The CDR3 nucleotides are TGTGCCAGCTCACCAGGGAAAGGGGTTTACAATGAGCAGTTCTTC.

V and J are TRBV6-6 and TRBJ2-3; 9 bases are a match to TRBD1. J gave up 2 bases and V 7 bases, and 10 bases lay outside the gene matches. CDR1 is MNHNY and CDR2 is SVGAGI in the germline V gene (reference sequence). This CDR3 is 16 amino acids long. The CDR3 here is CASMGNRGRSTDTQYF. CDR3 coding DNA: TGTGCCAGCATGGGAAACAGGGGGCGTTCCACAGATACGCAGTATTTT.

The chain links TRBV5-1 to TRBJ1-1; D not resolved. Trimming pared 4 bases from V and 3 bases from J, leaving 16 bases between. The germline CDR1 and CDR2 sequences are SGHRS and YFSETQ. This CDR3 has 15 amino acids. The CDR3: CASSPSLVGDTEAFF. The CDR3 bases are TGCGCCAGCAGCCCCAGCCTAGTCGGAGACACTGAAGCTTTCTTT.

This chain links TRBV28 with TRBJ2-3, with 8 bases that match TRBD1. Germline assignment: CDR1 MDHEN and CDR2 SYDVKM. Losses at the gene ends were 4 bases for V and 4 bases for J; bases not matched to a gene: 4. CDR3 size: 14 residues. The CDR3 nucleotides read TGTGCCAGCAGTTGGACAGGGTTACCAGATACGCAGTATTTT. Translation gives CASSWTGLPDTQYF.

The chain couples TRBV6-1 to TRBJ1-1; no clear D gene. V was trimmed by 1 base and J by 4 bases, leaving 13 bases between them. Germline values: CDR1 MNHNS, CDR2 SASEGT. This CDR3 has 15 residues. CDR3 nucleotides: TGTGCCAGCAGTGAAGGGTCAGGTGGATCCACTGAAGCTTTCTTT. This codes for CASSEGSGGSTEAFF.

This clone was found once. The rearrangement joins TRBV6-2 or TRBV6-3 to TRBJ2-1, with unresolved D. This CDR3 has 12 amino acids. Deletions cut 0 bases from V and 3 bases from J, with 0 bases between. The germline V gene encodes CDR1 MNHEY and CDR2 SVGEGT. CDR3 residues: CASSYSYNEQFF. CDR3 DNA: TGTGCCAGCAGTTACTCCTACAATGAGCAGTTCTTC.

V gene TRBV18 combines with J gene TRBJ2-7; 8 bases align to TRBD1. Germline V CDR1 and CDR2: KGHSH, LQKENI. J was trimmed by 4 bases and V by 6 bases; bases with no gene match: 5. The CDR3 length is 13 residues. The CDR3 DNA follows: TGTGCCAGCTCGCTCGGACAGGGTTACGAGCAGTACTTC. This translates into CASSLGQGYEQYF.

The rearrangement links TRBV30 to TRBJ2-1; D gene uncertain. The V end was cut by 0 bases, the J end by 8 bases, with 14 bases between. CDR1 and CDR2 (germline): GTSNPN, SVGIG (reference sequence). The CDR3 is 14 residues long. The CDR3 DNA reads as TGTGCCTGGAGTGTAGTACCGCTTGGCGATGAGCAGTTCTTC. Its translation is CAWSVVPLGDEQFF. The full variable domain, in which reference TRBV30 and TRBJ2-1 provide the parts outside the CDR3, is SQTIHQWPATLVQPVGSPLSLECTVEGTSNPNLYWYRQAAGRGLQLLFYSVGIGQISSEVPQNLSASRPQDRQFILSSKKLLLSDSGFYLCAWSVVPLGDEQFFGPGTRLTVL.

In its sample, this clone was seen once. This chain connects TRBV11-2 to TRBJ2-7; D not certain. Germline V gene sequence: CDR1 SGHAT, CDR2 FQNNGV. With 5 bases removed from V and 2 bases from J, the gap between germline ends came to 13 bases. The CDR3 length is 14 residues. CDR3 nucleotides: TGTGCCAGCAGCCCCTTTGCGGAGACCTACGAGCAGTACTTC. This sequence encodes CASSPFAETYEQYF.

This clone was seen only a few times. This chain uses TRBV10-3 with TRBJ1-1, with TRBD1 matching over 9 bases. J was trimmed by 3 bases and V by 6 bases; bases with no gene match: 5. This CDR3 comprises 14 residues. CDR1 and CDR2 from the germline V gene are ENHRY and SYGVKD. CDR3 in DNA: TGTGCCATCAGAAACCGACAGGGGGACACTGAAGCTTTCTTT. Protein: CAIRNRQGDTEAFF.

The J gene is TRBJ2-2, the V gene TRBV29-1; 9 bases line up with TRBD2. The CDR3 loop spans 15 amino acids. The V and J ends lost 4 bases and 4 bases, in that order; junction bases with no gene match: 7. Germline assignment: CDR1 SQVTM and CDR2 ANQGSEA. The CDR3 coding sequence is TGCAGCGTTGTCCTAGCGGGGAGAAGCACCGGGGAGCTGTTTTTT. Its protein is CSVVLAGRSTGELFF.

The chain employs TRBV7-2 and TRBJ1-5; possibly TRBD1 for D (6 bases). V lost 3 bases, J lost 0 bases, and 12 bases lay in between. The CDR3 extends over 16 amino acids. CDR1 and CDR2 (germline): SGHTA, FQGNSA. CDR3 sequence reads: CASSFMGDISNQPQHF. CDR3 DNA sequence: TGTGCCAGCAGCTTTATGGGGGACATTAGCAATCAGCCCCAGCATTTT.

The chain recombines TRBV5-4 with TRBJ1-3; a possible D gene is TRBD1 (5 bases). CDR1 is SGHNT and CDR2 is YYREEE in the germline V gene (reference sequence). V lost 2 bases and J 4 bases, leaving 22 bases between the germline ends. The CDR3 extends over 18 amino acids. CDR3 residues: CASSLFSGGGTFGNTIYF. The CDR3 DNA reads TGTGCCAGCAGCTTATTTAGCGGAGGAGGGACGTTCGGAAACACCATATATTTT.

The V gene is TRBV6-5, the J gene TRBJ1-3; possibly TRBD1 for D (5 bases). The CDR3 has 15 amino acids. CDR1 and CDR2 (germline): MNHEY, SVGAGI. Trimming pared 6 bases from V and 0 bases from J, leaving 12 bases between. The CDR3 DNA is TGTGCCAGCAGCCAAGACAGTACCTCTGGAAACACCATATATTTT. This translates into CASSQDSTSGNTIYF.